This T cell receptor beta chain was identified during a study of cytomegalovirus exposure and HLA in healthy donors. Study-wide results and limits: TCR association rates varied by HLA locus in a later analysis, with DRB1 highest and HLA-C lowest. Several of the most significant clusters appeared, in a later analysis, to be linked to common viral pathogens. Listed as cytomegalovirus-associated were over 150 TCR beta chains. The likely explanation for a cluster of highly shared sequence variants was sequencing artifact.

As for this clone: Its antigen is not identified.

This CDR3 is built from 16 residues. Germline loops: CDR1 MRHNA, CDR2 SNTAGT. V lost 2 bases, J lost 6 bases, and 9 bases stayed unmatched. In the PCR, 60 Vbeta and 13 Jbeta primers were used. This table comes from immunoSEQ multiplex PCR, and its TCRdb copy is limited to in-frame clones, with some not included. The data hold 200,000 or so clones, with around 83% observed a single time. This clonotype was obtained from a woman aged 45-65 years in good health and CMV-seropositive. The chain combines TRBV6-4 with TRBJ2-3; TRBD2 matches 9 bases. Material: PBMCs. CDR3 amino acids: CASSDGRGGASDTQYF. The DNA of the CDR3 is TGTGCCAGCAGTGACGGCCGCGGGGGGGCATCGGATACGCAGTATTTT.